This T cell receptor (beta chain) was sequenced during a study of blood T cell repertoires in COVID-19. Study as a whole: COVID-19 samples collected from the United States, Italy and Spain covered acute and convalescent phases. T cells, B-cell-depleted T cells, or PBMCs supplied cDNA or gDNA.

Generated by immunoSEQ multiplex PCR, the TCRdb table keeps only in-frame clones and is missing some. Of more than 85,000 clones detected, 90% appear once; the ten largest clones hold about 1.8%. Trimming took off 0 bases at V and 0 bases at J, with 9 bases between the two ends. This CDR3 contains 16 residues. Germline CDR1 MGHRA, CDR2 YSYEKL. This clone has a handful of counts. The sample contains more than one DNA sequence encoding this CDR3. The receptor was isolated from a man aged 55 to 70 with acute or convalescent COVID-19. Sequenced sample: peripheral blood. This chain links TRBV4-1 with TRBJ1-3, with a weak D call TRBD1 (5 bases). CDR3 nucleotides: TGCGCCAGCAGCCAAGATCGGGGGAGCTCTGGAAACACCATATATTTT. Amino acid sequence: CASSQDRGSSGNTIYF.